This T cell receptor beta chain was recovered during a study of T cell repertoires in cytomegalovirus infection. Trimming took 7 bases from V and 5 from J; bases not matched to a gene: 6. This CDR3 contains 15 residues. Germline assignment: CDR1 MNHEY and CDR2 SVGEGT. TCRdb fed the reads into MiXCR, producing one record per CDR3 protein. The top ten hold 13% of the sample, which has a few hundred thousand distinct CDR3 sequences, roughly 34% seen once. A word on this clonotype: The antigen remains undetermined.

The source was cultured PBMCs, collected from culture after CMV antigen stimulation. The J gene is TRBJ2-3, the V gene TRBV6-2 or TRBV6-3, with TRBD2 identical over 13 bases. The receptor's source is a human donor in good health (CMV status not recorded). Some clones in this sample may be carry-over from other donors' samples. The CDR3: CASTGLAGEGDTQYF. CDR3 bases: TGTGCCAGCACCGGACTAGCGGGAGAAGGAGATACGCAGTATTTT.